The clone carrying this TCR beta chain has a count of ten or more. What it binds is unknown. This record comes from a study of T cells in Graves' hyperthyroidism and ophthalmopathy. Study-wide results and caveats: A 13 V-J model separated ophthalmopathy from stable hyperthyroidism. Within blood appeared most thyroid clonotypes that had expanded above 0.001. Model output signaled ophthalmopathy a median around 5.9 months ahead of onset.

The source material, RNA transcripts, was used to amplify TCR beta CDR3 regions. A set of HTBI primers served as the primers for a first-round RT-PCR of the TCR CDR3. TCRdb reanalysed the multiplex PCR reads using MiXCR and keeps one entry per CDR3 protein. The table lists a few hundred thousand distinct CDR3 sequences, 46% of them singletons, with 35% to 50% in the top ten. Uncontrolled infections, other autoimmune diseases, pregnancy or lactation led to exclusion of patients. V dropped 4 bases and J dropped 6 bases, with 10 bases sitting between them. CDR3 size: 12 residues. CDR1 and CDR2 from the germline V gene are ENHRY and SYGVKD.

This sequence originates from an adult woman with Graves' disease, either hyperthyroidism or ophthalmopathy (not recorded which). The J gene is TRBJ2-7, the V gene TRBV10-3; TRBD2 is a possible D gene (5 bases). Sequenced: peripheral blood or thyroid tissue (not recorded which). The CDR3 DNA reads as TGTGCCATCAGTGTTAGCGAGGGCGAGCAGTACTTC. Translating gives CAISVSEGEQYF.